This passage covers 19 T cell receptor beta chains from one sample sequenced in a study of shared clonotypes between healthy human individuals. Profiled with immunoSEQ multiplex PCR; TCRdb holds only in-frame clones, not every one. The top ten clones hold approximately 0.35% of a sample with 2,500,000 or so clones, roughly 93% of them seen once. The sequencing sample was made of naive CD4+ T cells from PBMCs. The subset: CD45RA+ positively selected. Receptors were obtained from a man between 18 and 35 years old in good health. Some clones in this sample may be carry-over from other donors' samples.

The chain uses TRBV9 and TRBJ2-7, with 7 bases aligning to TRBD2. Germline trimming cut 0 bases from V and 6 bases from J; bases unmatched to any gene: 9. The germline CDR1 and CDR2 sequences are SGDLS and YYNGEE. The CDR3 has 15 residues. This CDR3 is CASSVDPSGGSEQYF. Here the CDR3 DNA reads TGTGCCAGCAGCGTAGATCCTAGCGGTGGTTCCGAGCAGTACTTC.

J is TRBJ1-2 and V is TRBV6-5; D unresolved. The CDR3 has 11 residues. Trimming shortened V by 8 bases and J by 2 bases, and 6 bases separated the two germline ends. CDR1 is MNHEY, CDR2 SVGAGI, per germline. CDR3 sequence: CASGSNYGYTF. In DNA, the CDR3 is TGTGCCAGCGGGTCAAACTATGGCTACACCTTC.

The CDR3 region is CASSELSTYEQYF. The CDR3 coding sequence is TGTGCCAGCAGTGAACTCAGCACCTACGAGCAGTACTTC. The chain has TRBV2 and TRBJ2-7; D is uncertain. CDR1 and CDR2 (germline): SNHLY, FYNNEI. The CDR3 has 13 amino acids. V lost 2 bases, J lost 2 bases, and 7 bases lay in between.

The chain uses TRBV15 and TRBJ1-4; perhaps TRBD1 as D (5 bases). Per germline, CDR1 LNHNV and CDR2 YYDKDF (reference sequence). The length of the CDR3 is 16 residues. Trimming pared 5 bases from V and 5 bases from J, leaving 18 bases between. CDR3 DNA sequence: TGTGCCACCAGCGGCCCGCCGGGGGGTACAAATGAAAAACTGTTTTTT. Protein product: CATSGPPGGTNEKLFF.

V is TRBV6-6 and J is TRBJ2-7, with D possibly being TRBD2 (5 bases). Germline V gene data show CDR1 as MNHNY and CDR2 as SVGAGI (reference sequence). The length of the CDR3 is 11 residues. Deletions cut 8 bases from V and 6 bases from J, with 11 bases between. This CDR3 is CASLAFGEQYF. CDR3 nucleotide sequence: TGTGCCAGCCTAGCTTTCGGCGAGCAGTACTTC.

The rearrangement joins TRBV19 to TRBJ1-4, with D tentatively TRBD1 (6 bases). Germline CDR1 reads LNHDA; CDR2 reads SQIVND (reference sequence). With 6 bases removed from V and 8 bases from J, the gap between germline ends came to 19 bases. The CDR3 is 15 amino acids. The CDR3 sequence: CASSTQPGHGEKLFF. In DNA form, the CDR3 reads TGTGCCAGTAGCACCCAACCGGGACACGGGGAAAAACTGTTTTTT.

This clone was recorded once. V is TRBV5-1 and J is TRBJ1-1; 10 bases fit TRBD1. Germline V lookup: CDR1 SGHRS, CDR2 YFSETQ. V trimming: 5 bases; J trimming: 4 bases; junction bases outside the gene matches: 14. The CDR3 runs to 17 residues. In DNA, the CDR3 is TGCGCCAGCAGTATTGGCGACAGGGGGCCGGATGGCACTGAAGCTTTCTTT. Translation gives CASSIGDRGPDGTEAFF.

This rearrangement joins TRBV5-1 to TRBJ1-4, with D possibly TRBD1 on 5 matching bases. Deletions cut 1 base from V and 4 bases from J, with 20 bases between. The CDR3 extends over 18 amino acids. From germline, CDR1 is SGHRS and CDR2 YFSETQ. DNA for the CDR3: TGCGCCAGCAGCTTGTTGGGCCCCCTCGGGGCGGTTAATGAAAAACTGTTTTTT. Translating it yields CASSLLGPLGAVNEKLFF. The full variable domain, in which reference TRBV5-1 and TRBJ1-4 provide the parts outside the CDR3, is KAGVTQTPRYLIKTRGQQVTLSCSPISGHRSVSWYQQTPGQGLQFLFEYFSETQRNKGNFPGRFSGRQFSNSRSEMNVSTLELGDSALYLCASSLLGPLGAVNEKLFFGSGTQLSVL.

The chain recombines TRBV11-3 with TRBJ1-6; 7 bases are shared with TRBD1. Germline V CDR1 and CDR2: SGHNT, YENEEA. Losses at the gene ends were 5 bases for V and 0 bases for J; bases not matched to a gene: 10. The CDR3 covers 18 residues. CDR3 sequence: CASSPRTGVLSYNSPLHF. For the CDR3, the DNA is TGTGCCAGCAGCCCCCGAACAGGGGTCCTCTCCTATAATTCACCCCTCCACTTT.

This clone was recorded once. V gene TRBV6-1 combines with J gene TRBJ2-1; D remains ambiguous. The length of the CDR3 is 13 residues. V was pared by 8 bases and J by 4 bases, with 12 bases between. CDR1 is MNHNS, CDR2 SASEGT, per germline. DNA for the CDR3: TGTGCCAGCTCAACGACTGAGTACAATGAGCAGTTCTTC. Its protein product is CASSTTEYNEQFF.

V usage is TRBV7-9 and J usage is TRBJ2-3; 7 nucleotides match TRBD2. The trim removed 6 bases at V and 4 bases at J, leaving 10 bases unmatched. Germline V lookup: CDR1 SEHNR, CDR2 FQNEAQ (reference sequence). The CDR3 sequence is 15 residues long. CDR3 sequence reads: CASREAGAAADTQYF. CDR3 nucleotide sequence: TGTGCCAGCAGGGAGGCGGGAGCAGCAGCAGATACGCAGTATTTT.

About this clone: Other nucleotide sequences in the sample specify the same CDR3. The chain employs TRBV28 and TRBJ2-3, with D hard to call. The CDR3 is 12 amino acids. CDR1 is MDHEN and CDR2 is SYDVKM in the germline V gene. V lost 3 bases and J 6 bases, leaving 7 bases between the germline ends. For the CDR3, the DNA is TGTGCCAGCAGTTTGGTTGGGGATACGCAGTATTTT. It codes for CASSLVGDTQYF.

CDR3 protein: CASSQQGGPYEQYF. The DNA of the CDR3 is TGTGCCAGCAGCCAACAGGGGGGACCCTACGAGCAGTACTTC. V usage is TRBV13 and J usage is TRBJ2-7, with 8 positions matching TRBD1. The V and J ends lost 5 bases and 2 bases, in that order; junction bases with no gene match: 5. This CDR3 region has 14 residues. Germline V gene data show CDR1 as PRHDT and CDR2 as FYEKMQ (reference sequence). The whole variable domain, filled in from reference TRBV13 and TRBJ2-7, reads AAGVIQSPRHLIKEKRETATLKCYPIPRHDTVYWYQQGPGQDPQFLISFYEKMQSDKGSIPDRFSAQQFSDYHSELNMSSLELGDSALYFCASSQQGGPYEQYFGPGTRLTVT.

The rearrangement links TRBV6-1 to TRBJ1-5; 7 bases align to TRBD1. The CDR3 totals 14 residues. Losses at the gene ends were 4 bases for V and 6 bases for J; bases not matched to a gene: 6. Looked up from germline, CDR1 is MNHNS and CDR2 is SASEGT. The CDR3 DNA is TGTGCCAGCAGTGGGCAGGGGGTGGCTCAGCCCCAGCATTTT. It is translated as CASSGQGVAQPQHF.

J is TRBJ2-1 and V is TRBV5-1; D gene uncertain. This CDR3 region has 17 residues. CDR1 and CDR2 (germline): SGHRS, YFSETQ. Between the trimmed V and J ends, which lost 3 bases and 3 bases, there was a span of 19 bases. The CDR3 reads CASSSRTVAPRYNEQFF. The CDR3 DNA reads as TGCGCCAGCAGCTCCCGCACCGTGGCCCCCCGCTACAATGAGCAGTTCTTC.

V is TRBV7-2 and J is TRBJ2-5, with 9 nucleotides matching TRBD2. Germline V lookup: CDR1 SGHTA, CDR2 FQGNSA. This CDR3 contains 16 residues. The V segment lost 2 bases and the J segment 1 base; nucleotides outside the gene matches: 5. The CDR3 DNA reads TGTGCCAGCAGCTTAAGTTCGACTAGCGGCCAAGAGACCCAGTACTTC. Amino acids: CASSLSSTSGQETQYF.

This sequence joins TRBV9 and TRBJ1-1, with a possible D match to TRBD1 (6 bases). Germline V gives CDR1 SGDLS, CDR2 YYNGEE. The CDR3 contains 16 residues. V lost 3 bases, J lost 2 bases, and 17 bases lay in between. Written as DNA, the CDR3 is TGTGCCAGCAGCGCCCTTTCGGGACACTACAACACTGAAGCTTTCTTT. Residues: CASSALSGHYNTEAFF.

The chain joins TRBV11-1 to TRBJ1-6; unclear D gene. Trimming took off 6 bases at V and 10 bases at J, with 19 bases between the two ends. Per germline, CDR1 SGHAT and CDR2 FQDESV (reference sequence). The CDR3 runs 15 residues. The CDR3 nucleotides are TGTGCCAGCAGAAGCCTTCCGGCGGGCCTATCACCCCTCCACTTT. This translates into CASRSLPAGLSPLHF.

The rearrangement uses TRBV11-2 and TRBJ1-1, with unresolved D. Germline V gene lookup returns CDR1 SGHAT and CDR2 FQNNGV. V was cut by 3 bases and J by 5 bases, with 13 bases left in between. The CDR3 has 14 amino acids. CDR3 sequence: CASSFTPRWTEAFF. The CDR3 DNA follows: TGTGCCAGCAGCTTTACGCCAAGGTGGACTGAAGCTTTCTTT.